This is a list of T cell receptor beta chains from one sample in a study of shared clonotypes between healthy human individuals. The table came from immunoSEQ multiplex PCR; TCRdb's copy has only in-frame clones and leaves some out. The top ten hold 1.5% to 2% of the sample, which has 2 million to 2.5 million clones, about 92% seen once. Specimen: naive CD8+ T cells from PBMCs. The receptors come from a man in his late teens or twenties in good health. Some clones in this sample may be carry-over from other donors' samples. Each CDR3 is given with its conserved first and last residue. A D gene is named only where the DNA matches it firmly. Clone size, where shown, is once, few, many, or a class for clones that have expanded.

v_call	clone_size	j_call	d_call	cdr3_nt	cdr3_aa
TRBV19	.	TRBJ1-4	.	TGTGCCAGTAGGGAGCGGACAGCCCCTAATGAAAAACTGTTTTTT	CASRERTAPNEKLFF
TRBV19	.	TRBJ2-1	TRBD1	TGTGCCAGTAGTATAGTATACAGGGGGGATGAGCAGTTCTTC	CASSIVYRGDEQFF
TRBV27	.	TRBJ2-1	TRBD2	TGTGCCAGCGGGGGACTAGCGGCCTACAATGAGCAGTTCTTC	CASGGLAAYNEQFF
TRBV5-4	.	TRBJ2-2	.	TGTGCCTTAGGAGGGACCGGGGAGCTGTTTTTT	CALGGTGELFF
TRBV7-7	.	TRBJ2-1	TRBD2	TGTGCCAGCAGCTTTCGACTAGCTTCGGATGAGCAGTTCTTC	CASSFRLASDEQFF
TRBV7-9	.	TRBJ2-3	TRBD2	TGTGCCAGCAGCTTAGCCTTGGGGGAGGGTACGCAGTATTTT	CASSLALGEGTQYF
TRBV7-9	.	TRBJ1-2	.	TGTGCCAGCAGCTCCGGGACGGCCCATGGCTACACCTTC	CASSSGTAHGYTF
TRBV2	.	TRBJ2-7	.	TGTGCCAGCAGTGAAGGACAGGCAGCCTCCTACGAGCAGTACTTC	CASSEGQAASYEQYF
TRBV9	.	TRBJ2-7	.	TGTGCCAGCAGCGTAGCCAGGTACTCCTACGAGCAGTACTTC	CASSVARYSYEQYF
TRBV19	.	TRBJ1-1	.	TGTGCCAGTAGTATAGGGAGAGACTTCAGGCTAAACACTGAAGCTTTCTTT	CASSIGRDFRLNTEAFF
TRBV6-5	.	TRBJ1-5	.	TGTGCCAGCAGTTCGAATTCGTGGTTGGGCAATCAGCCCCAGCATTTT	CASSSNSWLGNQPQHF
TRBV4-2	.	TRBJ2-7	.	TGTGCCAGCAGCCAAGGGAGCTACGAGCAGTACTTC	CASSQGSYEQYF
TRBV27	once	TRBJ1-1	TRBD1	TGTGCCAGCAGTTTAGTAGGCGGGCCCAGGGGGATGAACACTGAAGCTTTCTTT	CASSLVGGPRGMNTEAFF
TRBV5-1	.	TRBJ2-1	TRBD1	TGCGCCAGCAGCTGGACAGGGGAGCCCTACAATGAGCAGTTCTTC	CASSWTGEPYNEQFF
TRBV6-5	.	TRBJ1-1	.	TGTGCCAGCAGTCCTAGGGGGGTTGGGGCTTTCTTT	CASSPRGVGAFF
TRBV7-9	.	TRBJ2-7	.	TGTGCCAGCAGCTTAGGGGCAGAAACCTACGAGCAGTACTTC	CASSLGAETYEQYF
TRBV30	.	TRBJ2-1	.	TGTGCCTGGAGTGTGGGGCCCTCTATAAGAGATGAGCAGTTCTTC	CAWSVGPSIRDEQFF